This T cell receptor (beta chain) comes out of a study of T-cell reconstitution after alpha-beta-depleted transplantation in children (TCRdb year 2016). Describing the broader study: Using TCR repertoire profiling, the study quantitatively followed how T-cell immune reconstitution unfolded in children after TCRalphabeta/CD19-depleted allogeneic hematopoietic cell transplantation.

This clonotype was seen repeatedly, ten times or more. No antigen is known for it. No per-base quality is available; no much larger clone lies one base away. CDR1 and CDR2 (MGHRA, YSYEKL) derive from the germline V gene. After removal of 1 base from V and 0 bases from J, the junction retains 15 bases not matched to a gene. The CDR3 runs 21 residues from the cysteine to the phenylalanine. Kept here is only the CDR3 DNA, which spans 63 bases and is read in frame from base 1. The method behind the library was PCR. The listed sequencing device is Illumina HiSeq 2500. Molecular barcoding was employed in the preparation of TCR libraries, with unique molecular identifiers being used to normalize TCRbeta repertoire quantification. TCRdb applied fastp at Q25 and MiXCR to the public reads, then kept only in-frame beta chains. One record per CDR3 amino acid sequence lists the most common genes and DNA. In all, the sample holds roughly 200,000 distinct CDR3 sequences, and less than 8% of those were seen once. 3% to 3.5% of the sample is in the top ten clones.

The sample consisted of PBMCs from the stem cell graft donor, taken from the stem cell graft. The chain joins TRBV4-1 to TRBJ2-6; TRBD1 aligns with 7 central bases. The source is a human donor who donated a stem cell graft to a child with Wiskott-Aldrich syndrome. At the DNA level, the sequence is TGCGCCAGCAGCCAAGCCCCCGTCCCGGACAGGTCATTCTCTGGGGCCAACGTCCTGACTTTC. Its coded protein is CASSQAPVPDRSFSGANVLTF.